The 19 T cell receptor beta chains below all came from one sample that was sequenced in a study of response to subunit inactivated influenza vaccine. TCRdb reprocessed the RT-PCR reads with MiXCR, giving one entry per CDR3 protein. Among more than 450,000 distinct CDR3 sequences listed, 11% were seen once. The data also belong to a second study, concerning T cells expressing NK-cell markers. That paper states: Template switching by 5'RACE with UMIs generated the TCR beta cDNA.

Specimen: PBMCs from blood, collected on the day of vaccination. The receptors originated from a man between 45 and 60 years old who received an inactivated influenza vaccine.

There are many counts of this clonotype. The genes are TRBV5-1 and TRBJ2-1; D ambiguous. This CDR3 contains 11 residues. Germline V CDR1 and CDR2: SGHRS, YFSETQ. The V and J ends lost 0 bases and 9 bases respectively, with 4 bases between them. The CDR3 DNA reads as TGCGCCAGCAGCTTGGATTCTGAGCAGTTCTTC. The encoded protein is CASSLDSEQFF.

The gene calls are TRBV6-1 and TRBJ2-2; 7 bases map to TRBD2. V trimming: 6 bases; J trimming: 0 bases; junction bases outside the gene matches: 7. The CDR3 has 16 amino acids. Germline lookup yields CDR1 MNHNS and CDR2 SASEGT. For the CDR3, the DNA is TGTGCCAGCAGGGTAACCGGGACTACGAACACCGGGGAGCTGTTTTTT. It codes for CASRVTGTTNTGELFF.

Many counts were recorded for this clonotype. The J gene is TRBJ2-1, the V gene TRBV7-2, with 9 bases lining up with TRBD2. Germline lookup yields CDR1 SGHTA and CDR2 FQGNSA. CDR3 length: 17 residues. V lost 1 base and J lost 8; bases outside the gene matches: 12. The CDR3 loop is CASSLGSGLAGWYEQFF. The CDR3, as DNA: TGTGCCAGCAGCTTAGGAAGTGGGCTAGCGGGGTGGTATGAGCAGTTCTTC.

This clonotype was picked up many times. The V gene is TRBV5-1, the J gene TRBJ2-1, with 14 bases lining up with TRBD2. Germline trimming cut 2 bases from V and 0 bases from J; bases unmatched to any gene: 4. This CDR3 comprises 18 residues. Germline assignment: CDR1 SGHRS and CDR2 YFSETQ. The CDR3 DNA reads as TGCGCCAGCAGCTTCGGGACTAGCGGGGGTAGCTCCTACAATGAGCAGTTCTTC. It encodes CASSFGTSGGSSYNEQFF.

This clonotype has a count of ten or more. The rearrangement uses TRBV10-3 and TRBJ1-2; D is perhaps TRBD1 (5 bases). Per germline, CDR1 ENHRY and CDR2 SYGVKD. Trimming stripped 3 bases from V and 2 bases from J, with 13 bases between. This CDR3 contains 15 residues. The CDR3 is CAISDPSQDNYGYTF. The CDR3 DNA reads TGTGCCATCAGTGACCCATCACAGGACAACTATGGCTACACCTTC.

This clonotype was observed many times. The chain uses TRBV11-2 and TRBJ2-7; 7 nucleotides align to TRBD1. The CDR3 is made up of 15 amino acids. Germline values: CDR1 SGHAT, CDR2 FQNNGV. V lost 0 bases to trimming and J lost 1 base; unmatched junction nucleotides: 3. The CDR3: CASSLERGPSYEQYF. The DNA for the CDR3 is TGTGCCAGCAGCTTAGAGAGGGGGCCTTCCTACGAGCAGTACTTC.

This rearrangement joins TRBV6-1 to TRBJ1-1; TRBD1 is a possible D gene (5 bases). This CDR3 contains 14 residues. V lost 7 bases, J lost 1 base, and 13 bases lay in between. CDR1 is MNHNS, CDR2 SASEGT, per germline. The CDR3 loop reads CASNRDLGNTEAFF. CDR3 coding DNA: TGTGCCAGCAATCGGGACCTTGGGAACACTGAAGCTTTCTTT.

This clonotype was observed many times. The V call is TRBV5-1, the J call TRBJ2-2; no reliable D call. Trimming shortened V by 4 bases and J by 3 bases, and 4 bases separated the two germline ends. From germline, CDR1 is SGHRS and CDR2 YFSETQ. The CDR3 sequence is 12 residues long. As DNA, the CDR3 is TGCGCCAGCAGCCTGCACACCGGGGAGCTGTTTTTT. It encodes CASSLHTGELFF.

This clonotype turned up a few times. V gene TRBV12-3 or TRBV12-4 combines with J gene TRBJ2-1, with 7 bases fitting TRBD1. The ends lost 4 bases at V and 5 bases at J; junction bases unmatched: 8. The CDR3 consists of 15 residues. The CDR3 nucleotides read TGTGCCAGCAGTTCACCGGGACAGCCCAACAATGAGCAGTTCTTC. It codes for CASSSPGQPNNEQFF.

The V gene is TRBV12-3 or TRBV12-4, the J gene TRBJ2-1; 12 bases map to TRBD2. Trimming removed 6 bases from V and 9 bases from J; junction bases left unmatched: 9. The CDR3 extends over 15 amino acids. The CDR3 coding sequence is TGTGCCAGCAGCCCCGGGCTAGCGGGAGGGGGTGAGCAGTTCTTC. This sequence encodes CASSPGLAGGGEQFF.

The CDR3 region is CASSNWGGRATDTQYF. The CDR3 nucleotides are TGTGCCAGCAGCAATTGGGGCGGGAGGGCCACAGATACGCAGTATTTT. This sequence joins TRBV7-2 and TRBJ2-3, with 9 bases lining up with TRBD2. J gave up 2 bases and V 5 bases, and 8 bases lay outside the gene matches. The CDR3 runs to 16 residues. The germline gives CDR1 SGHTA, CDR2 FQGNSA.

This clonotype was counted many times. The CDR3 DNA sequence: TGTGCCAGCAGTAGACTAGCGGCGAACACCGGGGAGCTGTTTTTT. It translates to CASSRLAANTGELFF. This chain links TRBV28 with TRBJ2-2, with 9 bases identical to TRBD2. This CDR3 region has 15 residues. The germline gives CDR1 MDHEN, CDR2 SYDVKM. V shed 5 bases, J shed 0 bases, and the junction held 1 base outside the gene matches.

The gene calls are TRBV9 and TRBJ1-6, with D possibly being TRBD1 (6 bases). The CDR3 runs 18 residues. Germline V CDR1 and CDR2: SGDLS, YYNGEE. V dropped 3 bases and J dropped 0 bases, with 16 bases sitting between them. In DNA form, the CDR3 reads TGTGCCAGCAGCGAAGGGCAGGGGACGAGCTCCTATAATTCACCCCTCCACTTT. Protein sequence: CASSEGQGTSSYNSPLHF.

The genes are TRBV7-8 and TRBJ2-1; D might be TRBD1 (6 bases). V was cut by 3 bases and J by 9 bases, with 15 bases left in between. This CDR3 contains 14 residues. Germline V gene lookup returns CDR1 SGHVS and CDR2 FQNEAQ. This chain's CDR3 is CASSLGHGTIEQFF. The CDR3 DNA is TGTGCCAGCAGCTTGGGACACGGAACGATTGAGCAGTTCTTC.

Worth noting for this clonotype: This may be a read error: a much more frequent sequence differs by one nucleotide. The chain uses TRBV25-1 and TRBJ2-7; no clear D gene. The CDR3 runs to 13 residues. Germline CDR1 MGHDK, CDR2 SYGVNS. The CDR3 spells CASSGASSYEQCF. The CDR3 bases are TGTGCCAGCAGTGGGGCAAGCTCCTACGAGCAGTGCTTC.

The V call is TRBV6-2 or TRBV6-3, the J call TRBJ1-5, with TRBD1 as a possible D gene (5 bases). Germline V lookup: CDR1 MNHEY, CDR2 SVGEGT. The V end was cut by 2 bases, the J end by 10 bases, with 21 bases between. The CDR3 covers 16 residues. CDR3 region: CASSYRPGSRAEPQHF. The CDR3 DNA follows: TGTGCCAGCAGTTACCGTCCAGGGTCGAGGGCGGAACCCCAGCATTTT.

This CDR3 is CATSRDREVGELFF. CDR3 sequence (DNA): TGTGCCACCAGTCGGGACAGGGAGGTCGGGGAGCTGTTTTTT. This chain joins TRBV15 and TRBJ2-2, with 9 bases identical to TRBD1. This CDR3 contains 14 residues. Germline-derived CDR1 and CDR2 are LNHNV and YYDKDF (reference sequence). V gave up 6 bases and J gave up 7 bases; unmatched junction bases: 6.

This chain links TRBV6-2 or TRBV6-3 with TRBJ2-1; the match to TRBD1 covers 9 bases. Trimming at V came to 6 bases and at J to 2 bases, leaving 2 bases not matched to a gene. The germline gives CDR1 MNHEY, CDR2 SVGEGT. The CDR3 runs to 14 residues. The CDR3 nucleotides read TGTGCCAGCAGAAGGACAGGGGCCTACAATGAGCAGTTCTTC. It is translated as CASRRTGAYNEQFF.

This chain links TRBV28 with TRBJ2-3; D possibly corresponds to TRBD2 (5 bases). Trimming pared 8 bases from V and 1 base from J, leaving 13 bases between. The CDR3 has 14 residues. The germline V gene has CDR1 MDHEN and CDR2 SYDVKM. The CDR3 here is CASDETGGTDTQYF. The CDR3 DNA follows: TGTGCCAGCGATGAGACCGGGGGCACAGATACGCAGTATTTT. The full variable domain, its missing parts supplied by reference TRBV28 and TRBJ2-3, is DVKVTQSSRYLVKRTGEKVFLECVQDMDHENMFWYRQDPGLGLRLIYFSYDVKMKEKGDIPEGYSVSREKKERFSLILESASTNQTSMYLCASDETGGTDTQYFGPGTRLTVL.